The present TCR beta chain was sequenced within a study of T-cell reconstitution after alpha-beta-depleted transplantation in children (dated by TCRdb to 2016 to 2018). Describing the broader study: The study quantitatively tracked T-cell immune reconstitution after TCRalphabeta/CD19-depleted allogeneic hematopoietic cell transplantation in children using TCR repertoire profiling.

As encoded in the germline V gene, CDR1 is SGHRS while CDR2 is YFSETQ. The CDR3 starts with the cysteine, ends with the phenylalanine, and has 18 residues. Of the read, only the CDR3 DNA is kept; its 54 bases are in frame from base 1. The V end gives up 0 bases and the J end 8 bases, leaving 18 bases in the junction not matched to a gene. Library prep was done by PCR. Instrument on record: Illumina HiSeq 2500. TCR libraries were prepared with molecular barcoding, using unique molecular identifiers to normalize TCRbeta repertoire quantification. TCRdb reprocessing: public reads trimmed at Q25 with fastp, clones called with MiXCR, in-frame beta chains kept. Rows with one shared CDR3 protein collapse into an entry with the most common genes and DNA. This sample gives about 210,000 distinct CDR3 sequences in total; over 15% of them show up just once. The top ten constitute about 45% of the sample. What the research found in general, with its limitations: In some patients, the high TCRbeta diversity seen at day 60 was put down to recipient T cells and intrathymic progenitors that had survived conditioning. About two months after transplant, the apparently early recovery of alphabetaT-cell counts reportedly depended on just several hundred clones that had expanded rapidly and came from non-depleted graft cells. The frequencies of hyperexpanded clones fell over the following months, and after one year, T-cell counts and TCRbeta diversity were mostly attributed to newly produced T cells.

Note on this clonotype: Its antigen remains undetermined. No much larger clone is present one base from it, and per-base qualities are unavailable.

The treatment or condition label on this specimen signifies: allogeneic hematopoietic cell transplantation with graft depleted of TCRalphabeta T cells and CD19 B cells. The transplant recipients were children given TCRalphabeta/CD19-depleted allogeneic hematopoietic cell grafts. This clonotype originated in a male patient between 2 and 10 years old who had a stem cell transplant for acute lymphoblastic leukemia, so the T cells may come from the graft donor. The sequence links TRBV5-1 to TRBJ1-2; the central 8 bases match TRBD1. The sample consisted of PBMCs, mostly from graft donor cells, taken 360 days after TCRalphabeta/CD19-depleted stem cell transplant. The CDR3 protein sequence reads: CASSLAEAGGSLAVGYTF. The nucleotides are TGCGCCAGCAGCTTGGCCGAGGCAGGGGGCTCGCTCGCGGTAGGCTACACCTTC.